This TCR beta chain was identified in a study of cytomegalovirus exposure and HLA in healthy donors. Looking at the study overall: Within the Caucasian-associated ancestry cluster were 81% of the roughly 400 genotyped donors.

Primers: 60 Vbeta forward and 13 Jbeta reverse. Measured with immunoSEQ multiplex PCR; TCRdb has only the in-frame clones, and not every one. The sample has 65,000 to 75,000 clones, approximately 67% seen once. This sequence originates from a woman in her twenties or thirties in good health and CMV-seronegative. The sample taken for sequencing was PBMCs.

CDR3 residues: CASSPTGGSSYEQYF. CDR3 DNA: TGTGCCAGCAGTCCCACAGGGGGGAGCTCCTACGAGCAGTACTTC. The gene calls are TRBV28 and TRBJ2-7; 8 nucleotides align to TRBD1. Germline trimming cut 5 bases from V and 0 bases from J; bases unmatched to any gene: 6. The CDR3 runs 15 residues. Germline CDR1 MDHEN, CDR2 SYDVKM.